The entry below gives a single T cell receptor beta chain sequence along with its context. Its antigen remains unidentified. It has no much larger one-base neighbor in the sample; base qualities were not kept. V trim: 5 bases; J trim: 6 bases; unmatched bases: 6. The germline V gene sets CDR1 to SGHAT and CDR2 to FQNNGV. Counted from cysteine to phenylalanine, this CDR3 has 13 amino acids. The DNA shown is the 39-base CDR3, in frame from base 1. The data stem from a study of response to subunit inactivated influenza vaccine listed by TCRdb under 2018. Some background on the complete study: To follow how T cells responded to a trivalent subunit inactivated influenza vaccine, the researchers relied on deep quantitative profiling of the T cell receptor repertoire.

What the work shows at the level of the full study, not this receptor alone: According to the authors, only a limited number of new T cells may be recruited by each seasonal influenza vaccination.

To prepare the library, RT-PCR was applied. Sequencer: Illumina HiSeq 2500. TCRdb reran the public reads through fastp at Q25 and MiXCR, keeping productive beta chains. Rows matching on CDR3 protein sequence are summarized as one entry with the most common DNA and genes. In this sample the table shows about 480,000 distinct CDR3 sequences, roughly 27% of which occur a single time. The biggest ten clones account for under 2.5% of the sample. The receptor was isolated from a man aged 50 to 59 who received an inactivated influenza vaccine. Donor details come from another sample of the same person, matched by shared clones. The sample here was CD4+ T cells sorted from PBMCs, taken 5 to 6 days after vaccination. The chain links TRBV11-2 with TRBJ1-2; 7 middle bases align to TRBD1. The nucleotides are TGTGCCAGCAGCCCGGCAGGGGGTAATGGCTACACCTTC. It codes for CASSPAGGNGYTF.